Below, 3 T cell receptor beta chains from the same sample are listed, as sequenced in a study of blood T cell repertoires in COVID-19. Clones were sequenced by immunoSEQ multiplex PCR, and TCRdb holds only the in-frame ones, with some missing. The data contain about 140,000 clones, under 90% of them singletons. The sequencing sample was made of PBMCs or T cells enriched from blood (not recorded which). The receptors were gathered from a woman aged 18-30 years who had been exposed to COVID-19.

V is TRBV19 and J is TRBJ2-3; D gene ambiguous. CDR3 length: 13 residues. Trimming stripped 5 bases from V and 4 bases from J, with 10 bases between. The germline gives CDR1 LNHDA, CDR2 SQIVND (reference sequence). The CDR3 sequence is CASSFRLPDTQYF. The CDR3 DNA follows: TGTGCCAGTAGTTTCCGACTGCCAGATACGCAGTATTTT.

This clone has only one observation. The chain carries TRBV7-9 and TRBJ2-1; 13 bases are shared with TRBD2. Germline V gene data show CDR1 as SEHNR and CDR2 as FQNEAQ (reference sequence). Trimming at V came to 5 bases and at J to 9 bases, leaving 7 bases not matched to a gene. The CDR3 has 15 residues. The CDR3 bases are TGTGCCAGCAGCCGTACTAGCGGGAGGGCCGGTGAGCAGTTCTTC. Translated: CASSRTSGRAGEQFF.

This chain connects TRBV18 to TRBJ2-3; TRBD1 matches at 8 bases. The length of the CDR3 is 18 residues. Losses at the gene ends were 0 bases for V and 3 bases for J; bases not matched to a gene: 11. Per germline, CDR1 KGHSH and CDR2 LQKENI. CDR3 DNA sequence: TGTGCCAGCTCACCACCAGTCAGGGGGCGGTATACTACAGATACGCAGTATTTT. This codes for CASSPPVRGRYTTDTQYF.